This passage covers 18 T cell receptor beta chains from one sample sequenced in a study of T-cell memory formation after mild COVID-19. TCRdb itself ran the 5' RACE reads through MiXCR, one entry per CDR3 protein. The sample comprises around 47,000 distinct CDR3 sequences, about a tenth of which are singletons, and roughly 12% rests with the top ten. The specimen sequenced was PBMCs or a T cell subset sorted from them (not recorded which). The origin of the receptors is an adult woman who had mild COVID-19 (a few samples of this study predate the infection). Cell type and time point are not known.

This clonotype has a count of ten or more. The chain employs TRBV6-5 and TRBJ1-2; a possible D gene is TRBD1 (6 bases). Germline V gene sequence: CDR1 MNHEY, CDR2 SVGAGI. The CDR3 runs 13 residues. V lost 6 bases to trimming and J lost 7 bases, with 15 bases between them. CDR3 DNA sequence: TGTGCCAGCAGCCCAGGGGATAACGGTGGCTACACCTTC. Its protein product is CASSPGDNGGYTF.

The chain employs TRBV18 and TRBJ1-1; D remains ambiguous. The CDR3 length is 14 residues. The germline gives CDR1 KGHSH, CDR2 LQKENI. V shed 6 bases and J shed 1 base, with 12 bases lying between them. Here the CDR3 DNA reads TGTGCCAGCTCTAGGGATAAGGGGAACACTGAAGCTTTCTTT. Its protein product is CASSRDKGNTEAFF.

This sequence joins TRBV7-2 and TRBJ1-1; D gene unclear. Trimming pared 2 bases from V and 0 bases from J, leaving 10 bases between. Germline values: CDR1 SGHTA, CDR2 FQGNSA. The CDR3 runs to 15 residues. CDR3 sequence: CASSLWGSVNTEAFF. CDR3 coding DNA: TGTGCCAGCAGCTTATGGGGTAGCGTGAACACTGAAGCTTTCTTT.

The chain uses TRBV29-1 and TRBJ1-2, with D unclear. From germline, CDR1 is SQVTM and CDR2 ANQGSEA. There are 13 residues in the CDR3. The V end was cut by 3 bases, the J end by 8 bases, with 16 bases between. The CDR3 nucleotides read TGCAGCGTTGACGGTGGAGCGGCCGGGGGCTACACCTTC. Translated: CSVDGGAAGGYTF.

The sample holds many counts of this clonotype. The rearrangement joins TRBV20-1 to TRBJ2-3; 7 bases map to TRBD2. V shed 5 bases and J 4 bases; nucleotides not matched to a gene: 6. The CDR3 consists of 13 residues. Germline V gene data show CDR1 as DFQATT and CDR2 as SNEGSKA (reference sequence). CDR3 DNA: TGCAGTGCTCTTACGGGAGGCGCAGATACGCAGTATTTT. This gives the protein CSALTGGADTQYF.

This chain links TRBV4-1 with TRBJ2-3; D ambiguous. The CDR3 loop spans 16 amino acids. Trimming took 4 bases from V and 4 from J, leaving 18 bases between them. The germline V gene encodes CDR1 MGHRA and CDR2 YSYEKL. The CDR3 DNA sequence: TGCGCCAGCAGCCGAAGGAGCCCCGAACACGCAGATACGCAGTATTTT. Its translation: CASSRRSPEHADTQYF.

This clonotype has just a few counts. The gene calls are TRBV6-2 or TRBV6-3 and TRBJ1-1; no clear D gene. V gave up 7 bases and J gave up 5 bases, with 17 bases separating them. CDR3 length: 14 amino acids. Germline-derived CDR1 and CDR2 are MNHEY and SVGEGT. Here the CDR3 DNA reads TGTGCCAGCACTCTCGGAGGCCCGGGGACTGAAGCTTTCTTT. This codes for CASTLGGPGTEAFF.

The chain links TRBV12-3 or TRBV12-4 to TRBJ2-1; 10 nucleotides align to TRBD2. V gave up 5 bases and J gave up 10 bases; unmatched junction bases: 8. The CDR3 covers 14 residues. The CDR3 loop is CASSVSGRAGEQFF. The CDR3 DNA sequence: TGTGCCAGCAGTGTAAGCGGGAGGGCCGGCGAGCAGTTCTTC.

This clonotype was seen a handful of times. The chain employs TRBV20-1 and TRBJ1-3; no firm D call. The germline CDR1 and CDR2 sequences are DFQATT and SNEGSKA (reference sequence). Trimming left V 1 base short and J 0 bases short, with 7 bases between. The CDR3 has 14 residues. In DNA, the CDR3 is TGCAGTGCTAGAGCGGCAGGCTCTGGAAACACCATATATTTT. This gives the protein CSARAAGSGNTIYF.

J is TRBJ2-2 and V is TRBV18, with D uncertain. V was shortened by 5 bases and J by 3 bases, with 13 bases between the two germline ends. Germline V lookup: CDR1 KGHSH, CDR2 LQKENI. This CDR3 contains 15 residues. CDR3 bases: TGTGCCAGCTCATCCCCGACACTCTACACCGGGGAGCTGTTTTTT. Translating gives CASSSPTLYTGELFF.

This clonotype was seen more than once but under ten times. V gene TRBV6-5 combines with J gene TRBJ1-1, with D perhaps TRBD1 (5 bases). Germline values: CDR1 MNHEY, CDR2 SVGAGI. This CDR3 has 12 residues. V was pared by 6 bases and J by 4 bases, with 9 bases between. CDR3 coding DNA: TGTGCCAGCAGCCAGGGTGGCACTGAAGCTTTCTTT. This translates into CASSQGGTEAFF.

This clonotype appeared many times. The V and J genes are TRBV3-1 and TRBJ2-7, with 9 bases fitting TRBD2. V dropped 7 bases and J dropped 6; count of bases not matched to a gene: 10. CDR1 is LGHDT, CDR2 YNNKEL, per germline (reference sequence). The CDR3 runs to 14 residues. The CDR3 DNA follows: TGTGCCAGCACCCCCGCTAGCGGGGTTTTCGAGCAGTACTTC. This codes for CASTPASGVFEQYF.

This clonotype qualifies as medium-sized. The chain couples TRBV20-1 to TRBJ2-5; 11 positions match TRBD2. This CDR3 comprises 15 residues. CDR1 and CDR2 (germline): DFQATT, SNEGSKA (reference sequence). V gave up 2 bases and J gave up 4 bases; unmatched junction bases: 6. The CDR3 reads CSARTRLAGRETQYF. In nucleotides, the CDR3 is TGCAGTGCTAGAACCCGACTAGCGGGACGAGAGACCCAGTACTTC.

This clonotype appeared a few times. The chain employs TRBV12-3 or TRBV12-4 and TRBJ2-5; TRBD1 matches at 8 bases. This CDR3 has 15 amino acids. With V trimmed by 5 bases and J by 5 bases, 10 bases remained unmatched. CDR3 residues: CASSTRQGKGETQYF. The CDR3 DNA follows: TGTGCCAGCAGTACACGACAGGGGAAAGGGGAGACCCAGTACTTC.

The chain employs TRBV18 and TRBJ2-1; TRBD1 is a possible D gene (5 bases). There are 14 residues in the CDR3. Trimming took 1 base from V and 8 from J, leaving 12 bases between them. The germline CDR1 and CDR2 sequences are KGHSH and LQKENI. CDR3 protein: CASSPRGPTDEQFF. The CDR3 coding sequence is TGTGCCAGCTCACCACGGGGCCCCACTGATGAGCAGTTCTTC.

This clonotype was recorded a few times. V and J are TRBV30 and TRBJ2-1; 8 bases line up with TRBD2. The germline V gene has CDR1 GTSNPN and CDR2 SVGIG (reference sequence). The CDR3 runs to 17 residues. Trimming cost V 2 bases and J 15 bases; bases outside gene matches: 24. CDR3 sequence: CAWSLTPPGLGSQKGFF. In DNA, the CDR3 is TGTGCCTGGAGTCTCACGCCGCCGGGACTAGGCTCTCAAAAGGGGTTCTTC.

The chain joins TRBV24-1 to TRBJ1-1; D might be TRBD1 (6 bases). Trimming removed 6 bases at V and 4 bases at J, with 11 bases between. Germline values: CDR1 KGHDR, CDR2 SFDVKD. The CDR3 runs 13 residues. DNA of the CDR3: TGTGCCACCAGTCGGAAGGGGGGCACTGAAGCTTTCTTT. Its protein is CATSRKGGTEAFF.

This clonotype has ten or more counts. The J gene is TRBJ2-5, the V gene TRBV9, with unresolved D. The CDR3 spans 15 residues. Germline CDR1 reads SGDLS; CDR2 reads YYNGEE. V was cut by 0 bases and J by 0 bases, with 9 bases left in between. CDR3 sequence (DNA): TGTGCCAGCAGCGTAGGGACCATGTACCAAGAGACCCAGTACTTC. Amino acid sequence: CASSVGTMYQETQYF.